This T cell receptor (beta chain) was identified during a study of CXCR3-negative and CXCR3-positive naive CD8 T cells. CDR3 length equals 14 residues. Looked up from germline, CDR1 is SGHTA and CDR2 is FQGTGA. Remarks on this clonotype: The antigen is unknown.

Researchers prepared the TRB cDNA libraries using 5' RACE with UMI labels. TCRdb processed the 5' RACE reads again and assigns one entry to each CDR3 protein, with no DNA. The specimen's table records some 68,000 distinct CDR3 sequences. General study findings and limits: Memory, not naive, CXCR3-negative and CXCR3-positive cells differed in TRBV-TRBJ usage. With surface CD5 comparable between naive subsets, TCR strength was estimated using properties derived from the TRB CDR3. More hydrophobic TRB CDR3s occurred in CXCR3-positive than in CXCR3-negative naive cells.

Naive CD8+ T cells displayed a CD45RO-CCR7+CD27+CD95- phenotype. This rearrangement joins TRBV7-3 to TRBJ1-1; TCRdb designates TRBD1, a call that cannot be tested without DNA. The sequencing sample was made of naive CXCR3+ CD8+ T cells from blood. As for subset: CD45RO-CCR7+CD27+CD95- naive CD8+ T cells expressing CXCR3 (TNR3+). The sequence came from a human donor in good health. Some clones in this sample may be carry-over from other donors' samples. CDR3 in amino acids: CASSIGQGRSEAFF.